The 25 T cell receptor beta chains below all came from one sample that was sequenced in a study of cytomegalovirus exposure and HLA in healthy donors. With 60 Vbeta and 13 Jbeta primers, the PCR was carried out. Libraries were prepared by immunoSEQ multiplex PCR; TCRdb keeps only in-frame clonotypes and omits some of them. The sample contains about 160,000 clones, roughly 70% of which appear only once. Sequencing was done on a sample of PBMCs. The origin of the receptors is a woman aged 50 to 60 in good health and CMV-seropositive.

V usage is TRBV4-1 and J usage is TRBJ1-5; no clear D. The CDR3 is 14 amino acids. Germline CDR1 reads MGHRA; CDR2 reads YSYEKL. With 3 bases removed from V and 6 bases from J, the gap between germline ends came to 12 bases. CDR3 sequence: CASSHMGAGQPQHF. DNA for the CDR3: TGCGCCAGCAGCCACATGGGTGCGGGTCAGCCCCAGCATTTT.

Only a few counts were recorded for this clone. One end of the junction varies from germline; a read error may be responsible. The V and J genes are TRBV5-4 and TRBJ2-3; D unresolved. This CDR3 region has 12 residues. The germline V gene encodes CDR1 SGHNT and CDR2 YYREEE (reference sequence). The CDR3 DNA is TGTGCCGGCAGATCGGGCACAGATACGCAGTATTTT. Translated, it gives CAGRSGTDTQYF.

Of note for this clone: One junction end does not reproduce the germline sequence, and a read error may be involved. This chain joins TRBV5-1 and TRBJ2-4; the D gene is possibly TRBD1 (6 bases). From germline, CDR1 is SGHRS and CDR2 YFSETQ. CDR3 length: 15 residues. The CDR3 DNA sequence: TGCGCCGGCAGCTTACCACAGGGAGTCAAAAACATTCAGTACTTC. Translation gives CAGSLPQGVKNIQYF.

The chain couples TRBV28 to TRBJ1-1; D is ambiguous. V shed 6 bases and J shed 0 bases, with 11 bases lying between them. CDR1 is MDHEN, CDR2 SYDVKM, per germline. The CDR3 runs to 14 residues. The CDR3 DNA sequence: TGTGCCAGCAGCCCACTTGAGATGAACACTGAAGCTTTCTTT. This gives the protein CASSPLEMNTEAFF. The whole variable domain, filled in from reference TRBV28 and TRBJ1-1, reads DVKVTQSSRYLVKRTGEKVFLECVQDMDHENMFWYRQDPGLGLRLIYFSYDVKMKEKGDIPEGYSVSREKKERFSLILESASTNQTSMYLCASSPLEMNTEAFFGQGTRLTVV.

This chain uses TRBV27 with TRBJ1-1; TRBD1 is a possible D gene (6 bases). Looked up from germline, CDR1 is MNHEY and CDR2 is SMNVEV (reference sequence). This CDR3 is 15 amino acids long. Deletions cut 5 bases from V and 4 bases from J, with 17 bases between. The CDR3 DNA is TGTGCCAGCAGTCCCGACAGGTCCCACGGCACTGAAGCTTTCTTT. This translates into CASSPDRSHGTEAFF.

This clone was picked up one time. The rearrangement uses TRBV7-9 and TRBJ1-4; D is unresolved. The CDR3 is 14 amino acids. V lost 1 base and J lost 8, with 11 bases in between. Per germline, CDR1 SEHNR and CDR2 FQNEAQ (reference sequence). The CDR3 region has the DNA TGTGCCAGCAGCTTAGTTGCCCTTACAGAAAAACTGTTTTTT. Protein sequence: CASSLVALTEKLFF.

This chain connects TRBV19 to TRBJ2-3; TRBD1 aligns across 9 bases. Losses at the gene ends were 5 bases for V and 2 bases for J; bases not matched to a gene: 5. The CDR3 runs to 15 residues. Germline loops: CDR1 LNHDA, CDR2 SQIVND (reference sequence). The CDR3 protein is CASSPRDRDTDTQYF. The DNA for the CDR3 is TGTGCCAGTAGTCCCCGGGACAGGGACACAGATACGCAGTATTTT. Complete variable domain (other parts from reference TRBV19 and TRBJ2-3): DGGITQSPKYLFRKEGQNVTLSCEQNLNHDAMYWYRQDPGQGLRLIYYSQIVNDFQKGDIAEGYSVSREKKESFPLTVTSAQKNPTAFYLCASSPRDRDTDTQYFGPGTRLTVL.

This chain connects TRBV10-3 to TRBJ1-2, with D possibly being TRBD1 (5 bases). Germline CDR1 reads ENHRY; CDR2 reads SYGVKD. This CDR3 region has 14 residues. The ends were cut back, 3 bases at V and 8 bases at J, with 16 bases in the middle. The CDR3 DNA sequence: TGTGCCATCAGTGATCTCCAGGGCCCTAGGGGCTACACCTTC. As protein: CAISDLQGPRGYTF.

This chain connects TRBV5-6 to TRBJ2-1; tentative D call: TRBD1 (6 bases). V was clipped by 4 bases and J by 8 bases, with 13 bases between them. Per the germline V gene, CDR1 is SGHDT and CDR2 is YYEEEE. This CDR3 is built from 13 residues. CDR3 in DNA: TGTGCCAGCAGCAGGACAGAGGTCCATGAGCAGTTCTTC. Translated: CASSRTEVHEQFF. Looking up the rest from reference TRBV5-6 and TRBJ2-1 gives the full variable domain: DAGVTQSPTHLIKTRGQQVTLRCSPKSGHDTVSWYQQALGQGPQFIFQYYEEEERQRGNFPDRFSGHQFPNYSSELNVNALLLGDSALYLCASSRTEVHEQFFGPGTRLTVL.

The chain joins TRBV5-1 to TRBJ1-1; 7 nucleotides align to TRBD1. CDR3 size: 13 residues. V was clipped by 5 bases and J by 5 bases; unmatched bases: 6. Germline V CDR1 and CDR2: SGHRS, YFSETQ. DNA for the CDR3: TGCGCCAGCAGGGGGACAGAGGCGACTGAAGCTTTCTTT. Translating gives CASRGTEATEAFF.

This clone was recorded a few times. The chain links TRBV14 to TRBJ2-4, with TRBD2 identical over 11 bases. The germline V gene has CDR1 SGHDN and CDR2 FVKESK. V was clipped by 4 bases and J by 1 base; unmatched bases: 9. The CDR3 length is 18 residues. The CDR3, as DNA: TGTGCCAGCAGCCGAGGACTAGCGGGTGAGGGGGCCAAAAACATTCAGTACTTC. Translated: CASSRGLAGEGAKNIQYF.

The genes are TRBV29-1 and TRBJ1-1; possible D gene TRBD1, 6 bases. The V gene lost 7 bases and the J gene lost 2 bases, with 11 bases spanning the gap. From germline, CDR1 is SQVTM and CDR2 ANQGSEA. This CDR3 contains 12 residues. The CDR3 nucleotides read TGCAGCGCCGGTGGGGGCAACACTGAAGCTTTCTTT. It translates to CSAGGGNTEAFF.

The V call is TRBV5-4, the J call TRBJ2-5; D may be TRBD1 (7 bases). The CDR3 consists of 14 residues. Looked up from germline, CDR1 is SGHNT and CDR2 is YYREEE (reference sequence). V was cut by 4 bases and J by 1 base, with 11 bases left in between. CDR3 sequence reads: CASSAGQSQETQYF. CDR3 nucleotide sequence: TGTGCCAGCAGCGCGGGACAGAGCCAAGAGACCCAGTACTTC.

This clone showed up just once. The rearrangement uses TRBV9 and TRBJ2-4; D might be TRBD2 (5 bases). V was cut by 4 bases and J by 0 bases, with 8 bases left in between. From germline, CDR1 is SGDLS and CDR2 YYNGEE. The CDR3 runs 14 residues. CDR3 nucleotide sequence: TGTGCCAGCAGCCCAGGACTAGCCAAAAACATTCAGTACTTC. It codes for CASSPGLAKNIQYF.

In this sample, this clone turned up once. CDR3 sequence: CASSEVMVRALHF. CDR3 in DNA: TGTGCCAGCAGTGAAGTAATGGTGCGCGCCCTCCACTTT. The chain couples TRBV6-1 to TRBJ1-6, with no clear D. V lost 1 base, J lost 14 bases, and 12 bases lay in between. Germline loops: CDR1 MNHNS, CDR2 SASEGT. This CDR3 is 13 amino acids long.

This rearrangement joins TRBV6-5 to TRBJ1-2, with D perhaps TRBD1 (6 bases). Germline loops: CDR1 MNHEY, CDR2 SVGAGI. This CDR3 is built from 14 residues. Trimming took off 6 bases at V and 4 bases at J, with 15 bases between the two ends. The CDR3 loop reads CASRPPGQRYGYTF. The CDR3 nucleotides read TGTGCCAGCAGGCCCCCGGGACAACGCTATGGCTACACCTTC.

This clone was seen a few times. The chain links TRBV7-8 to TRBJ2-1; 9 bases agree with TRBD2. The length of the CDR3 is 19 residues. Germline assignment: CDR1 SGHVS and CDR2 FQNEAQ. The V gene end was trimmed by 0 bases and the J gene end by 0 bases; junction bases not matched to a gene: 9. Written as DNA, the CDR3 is TGTGCCAGCAGCTTAGCCCTGATCGGACTAGCGAGCTCCTACAATGAGCAGTTCTTC. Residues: CASSLALIGLASSYNEQFF. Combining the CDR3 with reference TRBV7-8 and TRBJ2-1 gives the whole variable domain GAGVSQSPRYKVAKRGQDVALRCDPISGHVSLFWYQQALGQGPEFLTYFQNEAQLDKSGLPSDRFFAERPEGSVSTLKIQRTQQEDSAVYLCASSLALIGLASSYNEQFFGPGTRLTVL.

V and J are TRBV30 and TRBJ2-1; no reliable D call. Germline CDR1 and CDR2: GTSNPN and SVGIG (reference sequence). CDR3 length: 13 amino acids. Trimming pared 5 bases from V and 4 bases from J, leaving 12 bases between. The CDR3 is CAWEAGQYNEQFF. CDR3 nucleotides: TGTGCCTGGGAGGCCGGTCAATACAATGAGCAGTTCTTC.

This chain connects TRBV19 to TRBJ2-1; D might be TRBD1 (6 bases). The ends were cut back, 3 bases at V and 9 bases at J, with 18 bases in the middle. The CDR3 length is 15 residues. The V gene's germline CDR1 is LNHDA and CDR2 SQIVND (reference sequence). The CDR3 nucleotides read TGTGCCAGTAGTATGGAGGACAGCCTTACTAGTGAGCAGTTCTTC. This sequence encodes CASSMEDSLTSEQFF.

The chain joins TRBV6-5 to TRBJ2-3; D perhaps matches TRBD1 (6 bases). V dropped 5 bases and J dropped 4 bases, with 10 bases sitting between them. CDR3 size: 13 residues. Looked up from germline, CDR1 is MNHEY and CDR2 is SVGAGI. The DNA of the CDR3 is TGTGCCAGCAGTGAAACAGGGTCAGATACGCAGTATTTT. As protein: CASSETGSDTQYF.

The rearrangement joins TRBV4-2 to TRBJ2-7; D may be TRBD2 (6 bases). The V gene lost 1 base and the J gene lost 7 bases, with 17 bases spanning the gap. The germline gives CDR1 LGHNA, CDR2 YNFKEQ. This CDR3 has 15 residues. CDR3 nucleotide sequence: TGTGCCAGCAGCCAAGCGCCCCGGGACTTCGGAGAGCAGTACTTC. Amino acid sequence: CASSQAPRDFGEQYF.

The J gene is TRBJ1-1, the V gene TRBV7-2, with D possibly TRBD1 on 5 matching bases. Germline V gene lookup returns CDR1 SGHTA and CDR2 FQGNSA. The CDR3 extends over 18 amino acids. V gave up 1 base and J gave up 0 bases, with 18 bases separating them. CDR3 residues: CASSLVVFSGVMNTEAFF. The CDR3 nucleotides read TGTGCCAGCAGCTTAGTAGTATTTTCGGGGGTCATGAACACTGAAGCTTTCTTT.

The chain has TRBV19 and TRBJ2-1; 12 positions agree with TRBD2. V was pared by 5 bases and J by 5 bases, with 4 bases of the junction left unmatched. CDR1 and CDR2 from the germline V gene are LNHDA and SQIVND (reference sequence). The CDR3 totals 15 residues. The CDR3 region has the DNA TGTGCCAGTAGTTCTTGGACTAGCGGGGACAATGAGCAGTTCTTC. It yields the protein CASSSWTSGDNEQFF.

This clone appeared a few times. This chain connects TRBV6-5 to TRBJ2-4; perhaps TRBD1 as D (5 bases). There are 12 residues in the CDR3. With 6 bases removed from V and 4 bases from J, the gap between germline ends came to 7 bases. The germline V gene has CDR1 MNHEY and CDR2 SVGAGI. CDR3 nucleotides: TGTGCCAGCAGGGGGCCTAAAAACATTCAGTACTTC. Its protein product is CASRGPKNIQYF.

The CDR3 DNA reads as TGTGCCAGTAGTCGACAGGGGGCGAGCTACGAGCAGTACTTC. Protein product: CASSRQGASYEQYF. The gene calls are TRBV19 and TRBJ2-7; TRBD1 aligns across 10 bases. In germline, CDR1 is LNHDA, CDR2 SQIVND (reference sequence). This CDR3 comprises 14 residues. V was clipped by 5 bases and J by 3 bases; unmatched bases: 4.